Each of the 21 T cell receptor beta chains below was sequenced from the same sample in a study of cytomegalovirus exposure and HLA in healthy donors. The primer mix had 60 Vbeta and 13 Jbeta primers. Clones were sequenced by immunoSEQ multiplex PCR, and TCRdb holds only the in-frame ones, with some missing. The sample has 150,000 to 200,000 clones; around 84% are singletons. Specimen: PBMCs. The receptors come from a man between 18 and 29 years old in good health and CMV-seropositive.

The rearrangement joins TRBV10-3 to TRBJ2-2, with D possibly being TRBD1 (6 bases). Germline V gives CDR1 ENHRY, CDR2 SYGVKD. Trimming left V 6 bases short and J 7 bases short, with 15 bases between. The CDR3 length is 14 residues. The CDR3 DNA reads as TGTGCCATCAGATCCGGGACAAAAATCGGGGAGCTGTTTTTT. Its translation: CAIRSGTKIGELFF.

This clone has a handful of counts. CDR3 protein: CASSSYRVLNTEAFF. DNA of the CDR3: TGTGCCAGTAGTTCTTACAGAGTTTTGAACACTGAAGCTTTCTTT. The rearrangement links TRBV19 to TRBJ1-1, with unresolved D. V was shortened by 5 bases and J by 0 bases, with 13 bases between the two germline ends. CDR3 length: 15 amino acids. Germline-derived CDR1 and CDR2 are LNHDA and SQIVND (reference sequence).

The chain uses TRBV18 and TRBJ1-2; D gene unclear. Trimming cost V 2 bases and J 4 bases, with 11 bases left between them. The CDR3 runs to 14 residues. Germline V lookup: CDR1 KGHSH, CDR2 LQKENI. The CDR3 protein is CASSPGESPYGYTF. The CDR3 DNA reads TGTGCCAGCTCACCAGGGGAGAGTCCCTATGGCTACACCTTC.

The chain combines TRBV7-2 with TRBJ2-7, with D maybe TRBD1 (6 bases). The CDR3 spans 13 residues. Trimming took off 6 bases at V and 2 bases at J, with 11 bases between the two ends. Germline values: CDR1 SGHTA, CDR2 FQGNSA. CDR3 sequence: CASRRQVAYEQYF. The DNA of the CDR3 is TGTGCCAGCAGGCGACAGGTCGCCTACGAGCAGTACTTC.

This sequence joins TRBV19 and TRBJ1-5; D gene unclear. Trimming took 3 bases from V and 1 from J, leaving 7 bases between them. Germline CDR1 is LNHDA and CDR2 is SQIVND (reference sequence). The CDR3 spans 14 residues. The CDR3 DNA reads TGTGCCAGTAGTATCGGGGTCAGCAATCAGCCCCAGCATTTT. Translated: CASSIGVSNQPQHF. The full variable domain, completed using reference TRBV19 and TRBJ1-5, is DGGITQSPKYLFRKEGQNVTLSCEQNLNHDAMYWYRQDPGQGLRLIYYSQIVNDFQKGDIAEGYSVSREKKESFPLTVTSAQKNPTAFYLCASSIGVSNQPQHFGDGTRLSIL.

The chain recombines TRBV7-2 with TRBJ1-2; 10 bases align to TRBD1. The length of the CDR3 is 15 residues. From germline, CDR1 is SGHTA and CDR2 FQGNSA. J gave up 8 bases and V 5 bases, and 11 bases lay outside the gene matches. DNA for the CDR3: TGTGCCAGCAGCCAATCCGGGACAGGGGACCCAGGCTACACCTTC. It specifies CASSQSGTGDPGYTF.

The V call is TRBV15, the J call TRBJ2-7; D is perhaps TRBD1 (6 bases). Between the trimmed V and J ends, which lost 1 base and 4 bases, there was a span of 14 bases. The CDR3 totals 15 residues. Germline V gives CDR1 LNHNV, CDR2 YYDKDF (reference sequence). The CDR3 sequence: CATSRGGTPPYEQYF. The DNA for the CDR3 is TGTGCCACCAGCAGAGGGGGGACACCTCCTTACGAGCAGTACTTC. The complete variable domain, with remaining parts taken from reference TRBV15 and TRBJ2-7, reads DAMVIQNPRYQVTQFGKPVTLSCSQTLNHNVMYWYQQKSSQAPKLLFHYYDKDFNNEADTPDNFQSRRPNTSFCFLDIRSPGLGDTAMYLCATSRGGTPPYEQYFGPGTRLTVT.

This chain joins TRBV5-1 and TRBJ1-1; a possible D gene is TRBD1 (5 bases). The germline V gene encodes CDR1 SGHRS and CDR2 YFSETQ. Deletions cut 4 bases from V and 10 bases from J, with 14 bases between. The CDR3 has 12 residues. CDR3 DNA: TGCGCCAGCAGCCCCGCCGGACATACAGCTTTCTTT. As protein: CASSPAGHTAFF.

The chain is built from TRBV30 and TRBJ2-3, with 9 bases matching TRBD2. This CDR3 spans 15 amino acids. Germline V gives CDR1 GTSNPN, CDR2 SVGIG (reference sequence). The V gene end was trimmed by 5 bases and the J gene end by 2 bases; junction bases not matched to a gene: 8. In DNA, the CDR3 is TGTGCCTGGTACCCCCTAGCGGGGTTCACAGATACGCAGTATTTT. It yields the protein CAWYPLAGFTDTQYF.

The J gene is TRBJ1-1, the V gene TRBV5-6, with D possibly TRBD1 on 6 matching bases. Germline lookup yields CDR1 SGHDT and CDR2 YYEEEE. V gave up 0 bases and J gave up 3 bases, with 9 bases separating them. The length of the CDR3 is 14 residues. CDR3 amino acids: CASSLAGADTEAFF. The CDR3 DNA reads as TGTGCCAGCAGCTTGGCAGGGGCCGACACTGAAGCTTTCTTT.

CDR3 DNA: TGTGCCAGCAGCTTGGATCAGGGGGATGGCTACACCTTC. This codes for CASSLDQGDGYTF. The chain couples TRBV5-6 to TRBJ1-2; 7 bases agree with TRBD1. Trimming cost V 0 bases and J 6 bases; bases outside gene matches: 2. Germline V gene sequence: CDR1 SGHDT, CDR2 YYEEEE. This CDR3 has 13 residues.

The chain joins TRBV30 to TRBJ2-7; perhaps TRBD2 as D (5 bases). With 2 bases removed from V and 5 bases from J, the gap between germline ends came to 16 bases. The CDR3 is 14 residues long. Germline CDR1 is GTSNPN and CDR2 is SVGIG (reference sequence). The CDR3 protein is CAWSLEGLADEQYF. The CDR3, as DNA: TGTGCCTGGAGTTTAGAGGGTTTAGCTGACGAGCAGTACTTC.

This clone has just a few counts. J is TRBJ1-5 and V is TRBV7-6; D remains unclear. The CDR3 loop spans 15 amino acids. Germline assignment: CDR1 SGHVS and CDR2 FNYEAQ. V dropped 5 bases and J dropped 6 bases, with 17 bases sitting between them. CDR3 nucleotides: TGTGCCAGCAGCCCGCTGAGCGTGTCTGGTCAGCCCCAGCATTTT. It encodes CASSPLSVSGQPQHF.

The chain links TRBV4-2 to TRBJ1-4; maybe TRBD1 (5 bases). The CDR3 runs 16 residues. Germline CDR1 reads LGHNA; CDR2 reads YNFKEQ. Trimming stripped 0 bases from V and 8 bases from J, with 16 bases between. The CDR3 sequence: CASSQDMTAPTEKLFF. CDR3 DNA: TGTGCCAGCAGCCAAGATATGACAGCGCCTACAGAAAAACTGTTTTTT.

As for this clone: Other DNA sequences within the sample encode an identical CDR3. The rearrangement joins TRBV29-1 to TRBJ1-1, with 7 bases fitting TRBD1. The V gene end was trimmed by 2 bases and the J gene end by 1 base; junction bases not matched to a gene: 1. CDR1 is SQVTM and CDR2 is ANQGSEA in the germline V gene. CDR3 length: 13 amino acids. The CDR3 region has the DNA TGCAGCGTTGAACGGGACAGGAACACTGAAGCTTTCTTT. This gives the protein CSVERDRNTEAFF.

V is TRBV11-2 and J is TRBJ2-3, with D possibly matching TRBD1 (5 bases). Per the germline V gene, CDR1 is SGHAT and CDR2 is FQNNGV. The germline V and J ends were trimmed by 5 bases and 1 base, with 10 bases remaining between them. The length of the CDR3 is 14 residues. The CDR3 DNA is TGTGCCAGCAGCATAAAACAGGGCACAGATACGCAGTATTTT. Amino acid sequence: CASSIKQGTDTQYF.

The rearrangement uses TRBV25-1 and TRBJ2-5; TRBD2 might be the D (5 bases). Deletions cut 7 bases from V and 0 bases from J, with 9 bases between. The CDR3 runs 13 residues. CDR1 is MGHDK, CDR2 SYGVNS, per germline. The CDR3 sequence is CASNRADQETQYF. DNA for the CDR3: TGTGCCAGCAATCGAGCGGACCAAGAGACCCAGTACTTC.

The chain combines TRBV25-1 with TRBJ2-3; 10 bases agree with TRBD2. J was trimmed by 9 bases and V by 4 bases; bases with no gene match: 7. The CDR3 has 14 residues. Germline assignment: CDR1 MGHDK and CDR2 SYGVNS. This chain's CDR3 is CASSVSGGAGTQYF. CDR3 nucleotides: TGTGCCAGCAGTGTGAGCGGGGGGGCCGGCACGCAGTATTTT.

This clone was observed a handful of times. The CDR3 DNA reads as TGTGCCAGCAGCCGTTCGGGACAGAGGAACACTGAAGCTTTCTTT. The encoded protein is CASSRSGQRNTEAFF. The chain recombines TRBV6-5 with TRBJ1-1; 7 bases fit TRBD1. V lost 6 bases, J lost 1 base, and 8 bases stayed unmatched. CDR1 MNHEY and CDR2 SVGAGI come from the germline V gene. The CDR3 has 15 residues.

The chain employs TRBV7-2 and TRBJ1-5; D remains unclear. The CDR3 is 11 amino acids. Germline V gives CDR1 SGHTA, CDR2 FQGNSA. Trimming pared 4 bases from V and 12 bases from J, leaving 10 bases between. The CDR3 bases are TGTGCCAGCAGCTCCGGACTGCTCCAGCATTTT. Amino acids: CASSSGLLQHF.

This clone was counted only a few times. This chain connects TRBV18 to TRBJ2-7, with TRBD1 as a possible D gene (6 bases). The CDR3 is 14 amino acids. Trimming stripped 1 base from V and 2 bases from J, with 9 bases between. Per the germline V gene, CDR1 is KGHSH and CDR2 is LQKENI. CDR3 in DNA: TGTGCCAGCTCACCACAGGACAGAACCTACGAGCAGTACTTC. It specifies CASSPQDRTYEQYF.